Below are 6 T cell receptor beta chains sequenced from a single sample in a study of cytomegalovirus exposure and HLA in healthy donors. Profiling relied on immunoSEQ multiplex PCR, and the TCRdb table lists in-frame clones only, not all of them. The table has about 110,000 clones, about 87% seen once. Sample: PBMCs. The receptors were gathered from a woman aged 18-29 years in good health and CMV-seropositive.

A few counts support this clone. CDR3: CASSLTGSQPQHF. CDR3 bases: TGTGCCAGCAGCTTAACAGGCTCTCAGCCCCAGCATTTT. The genes are TRBV7-2 and TRBJ1-5, with D possibly matching TRBD1 (5 bases). Trimming removed 2 bases from V and 6 bases from J, with 8 bases in between. Germline loops: CDR1 SGHTA, CDR2 FQGNSA. The CDR3 extends over 13 amino acids.

This chain joins TRBV2 and TRBJ2-1; 8 bases align to TRBD2. Trimming cost V 5 bases and J 2 bases; bases outside gene matches: 8. CDR1 SNHLY and CDR2 FYNNEI come from the germline V gene. The CDR3 extends over 16 amino acids. CDR3 DNA: TGTGCCAGCAGTCGAACGTCCGGGGGGGCCTACAATGAGCAGTTCTTC. It specifies CASSRTSGGAYNEQFF.

This chain joins TRBV5-4 and TRBJ2-1, with D maybe TRBD2 (7 bases). With 2 bases removed from V and 0 bases from J, the gap between germline ends came to 18 bases. Germline V gene data show CDR1 as SGHNT and CDR2 as YYREEE (reference sequence). This CDR3 region has 18 residues. The CDR3 bases are TGTGCCAGCAGCTTACTACGGGGGGCCACAAGCTCCTACAATGAGCAGTTCTTC. It is translated as CASSLLRGATSSYNEQFF. Filled out from reference TRBV5-4 and TRBJ2-1, the complete variable domain reads ETGVTQSPTHLIKTRGQQVTLRCSSQSGHNTVSWYQQALGQGPQFIFQYYREEENGRGNFPPRFSGLQFPNYSSELNVNALELDDSALYLCASSLLRGATSSYNEQFFGPGTRLTVL.

The chain has TRBV7-6 and TRBJ2-1, with 7 bases lining up with TRBD2. Germline loops: CDR1 SGHVS, CDR2 FNYEAQ. CDR3 length equals 17 residues. The junction had 10 bases not matched to a gene; V was cut back by 5 bases and J by 0 bases. Here the CDR3 reads CASSREAGKSSYNEQFF. DNA of the CDR3: TGTGCCAGCAGCCGCGAAGCGGGGAAGAGCTCCTACAATGAGCAGTTCTTC.

The chain joins TRBV9 to TRBJ1-3; possibly TRBD1 for D (5 bases). This CDR3 has 16 residues. The germline V and J ends were trimmed by 0 bases and 4 bases, with 14 bases remaining between them. CDR1 SGDLS and CDR2 YYNGEE come from the germline V gene. The CDR3 coding sequence is TGTGCCAGCAGCGTAGAGGCAGGGCAAAGGGGAAACACCATATATTTT. Amino acids: CASSVEAGQRGNTIYF.

This sequence joins TRBV4-3 and TRBJ2-2; 8 bases line up with TRBD2. V shed 0 bases, J shed 4 bases, and the junction held 10 bases outside the gene matches. The CDR3 runs 18 residues. The germline gives CDR1 LGHNA, CDR2 YSLEER. CDR3 sequence: CASSQDRSSGAATGELFF. DNA for the CDR3: TGCGCCAGCAGCCAAGATCGGAGTAGCGGGGCGGCCACCGGGGAGCTGTTTTTT.